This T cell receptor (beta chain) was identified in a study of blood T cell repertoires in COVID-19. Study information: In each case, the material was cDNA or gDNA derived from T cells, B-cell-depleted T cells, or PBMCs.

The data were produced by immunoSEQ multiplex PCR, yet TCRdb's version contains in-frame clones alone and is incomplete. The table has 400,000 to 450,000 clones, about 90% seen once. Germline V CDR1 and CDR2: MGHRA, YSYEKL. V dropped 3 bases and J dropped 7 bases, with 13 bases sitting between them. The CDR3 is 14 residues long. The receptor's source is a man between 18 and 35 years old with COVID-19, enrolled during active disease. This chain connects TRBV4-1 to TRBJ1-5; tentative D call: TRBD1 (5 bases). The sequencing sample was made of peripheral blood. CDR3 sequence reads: CASSHDGATQPQHF. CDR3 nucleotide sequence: TGCGCCAGCAGCCACGATGGGGCCACCCAGCCCCAGCATTTT.